This TCR beta chain was identified in a study of shared clonotypes between healthy human individuals (dated by TCRdb to 2019 to 2021). With respect to the entire study: The cohort comprised a couple of women and a few men aged 18 to 49 years. For each donor, three plates each were used for CD4 naive and CD4 memory, two plates were used for CD8 naive, and one plate was used for CD8 memory. To estimate repertoire size and how much clonotype sharing occurs between individuals, the study deeply sequenced the blood TCR repertoires of five healthy adults. To increase sequencing depth and limit assay-specific biases, TCR repertoire library preparation and sequencing were carried out by different laboratories using diverse techniques. Per donor, leukapheresis produced somewhere between about 0.8 and 9 billion PBMCs. The research as a whole found: Compared with non-shared clonotypes, the clonotypes found in all four sorted-subset donors had higher generation probabilities. The small number of donors limited the genetic and exposure-history diversity represented. Pairwise subsampling indicated that sequencing depth was expected to affect the degree of clonotype sharing among donors. Rarefaction of sorted-subset datasets indicated incomplete sequencing despite the large sequencing depth. Sampling was limited to blood, and TCR repertoires in tissue likely differ from TCR repertoires in blood. When a few donors were compared, the shared fraction of clonotypes was 5% to 6.5% for naive CD4, around 3.5% for naive CD8, 2.3% for memory CD4, and about 0.36% for memory CD8. Naive subsets generally had larger estimated clonotype richness than memory subsets did.

The CDR3 runs 18 amino acids, cysteine and phenylalanine included. The sequence is cut down to CDR3 DNA, 54 bases in frame from base 1. In the germline V gene (reference sequence), CDR1 corresponds to SEHNR and CDR2 to FQNEAQ. V ends up 6 bases short and J 4 bases short, with an unmatched junction base count of 13. CD8 naive samples were obtained by positive selection for CCR7 among CD45RO-negative cells, yielding a CD45RA+CCR7+ population from which TemRA cells were excluded. The donors were healthy, HIV-negative adults with no recently reported acute infections or vaccinations. All donors were Caucasian adults living in Nashville, Tennessee, USA. Blood was collected by leukapheresis, and PBMCs were isolated by Ficoll-Histopaque density gradient centrifugation and then cryopreserved in liquid nitrogen vapor phase. Purity and quantity of every magnetically sorted T cell population were checked by analytical flow cytometry. Genomic DNA was isolated from every sorted fraction and measured by UV absorbance on a Nanodrop 2000c.

Using the deep immunoSEQ assay, multiplex PCR amplified TCR CDR3 regions from genomic DNA. Extracted genomic DNA from each cell subset was distributed evenly across all wells of several immunoSEQ 96-well plates, and each plate was treated as a replicate. For sorted subsets, each replicate PCR was loaded with roughly 200 ng genomic DNA, equivalent to about 30,000 T cell genomes. Purified libraries were measured with a Qubit 3.0 fluorometer, size-checked on a Bioanalyzer 2100, and measured again with the KAPA Library Quantification kit. Every immunoSEQ 96-well plate was sequenced on a dedicated single-read 150-cycle Illumina NextSeq 550 flow cell. The paper's processing steps were these. Because only junctional sequences without quality scores were contained in the immunoSEQ output, filtering matching that applied to full-length reads could not be performed. To assign V/J genes and CDR3, sequences were annotated against IMGT germline references using PyIR, a Python wrapper for IgBLAST v1.9. Reads were removed for weak V/J assignments (E-value above 1e-6), missing CDR3, stop codons, out-of-frame junctions, or ambiguous translated residues. V3J clonotypes were defined by identical inferred V gene, J gene, and CDR3 amino acid sequence. Percentage overlap between repertoires was computed as shared unique clonotypes divided by the size of the smaller repertoire. Three approaches were used to assess repertoire richness: RTK rarefaction, the Chao1 estimator, and Recon v2.1 estimates of unobserved clonotypes. Generation probabilities were computed with OLGA for all TCRbeta clonotypes obtained by the gDNA method from four donors. The clones in this table, taken by TCRdb from immuneACCESS, are in-frame only. Not every clone is retained; where verified, under half of the shortfall comes from an unresolved V gene, and the cause of the rest is unknown. From that table come the V and J calls and clone size; the DNA was used to work out D and trimming. The sample data list roughly 550,000 clones, and roughly 95% of these were observed just once. About 0.11% of the sample comes from the top ten.

Note on this clone: Its antigen specificity is not known. Base qualities are missing; no much larger clone stands one base away.

The chain employs TRBV7-9 and TRBJ2-3; TRBD2 lines up with 13 middle nucleotides. The TCR comes from a woman in her twenties or thirties in good health. The specimen sequenced was naive CD8+ T cells sorted from blood. The cell subset or site label for this specimen denotes: CD45RA+CCR7+. The DNA sequence is as follows: TGTGCCAGCAGTCCAGCGAGGGGGACTAGCGGGACTGCAGATACGCAGTATTTT. This codes for CASSPARGTSGTADTQYF.